The 9 T cell receptor beta chains below all came from one sample that was sequenced in a study of STAT5B mutations in CD4+ large granular lymphocyte leukemia. TCRdb keeps only in-frame clones here, not all; method: immunoSEQ multiplex PCR. The table records around 32,000 clones, around 73% of them present only once. Material for sequencing was CD4+ T cells from blood buffy coats. All receptors derive from a human donor in good health.

The V and J genes are TRBV2 and TRBJ2-2; D perhaps matches TRBD2 (6 bases). The V end was cut by 6 bases, the J end by 0 bases, with 8 bases between. CDR3 size: 14 residues. Germline lookup yields CDR1 SNHLY and CDR2 FYNNEI. CDR3 amino acids: CASREGSNTGELFF. For the CDR3, the DNA is TGTGCCAGCAGGGAGGGATCGAACACCGGGGAGCTGTTTTTT.

The chain has TRBV6-1 and TRBJ2-3, with 8 bases lining up with TRBD2. Germline loops: CDR1 MNHNS, CDR2 SASEGT. The CDR3 length is 15 residues. Losses at the gene ends were 7 bases for V and 6 bases for J; bases not matched to a gene: 12. CDR3 sequence: CASTPGIAGSDTQYF. The CDR3 DNA follows: TGTGCCAGCACCCCGGGGATAGCGGGGAGTGATACGCAGTATTTT.

This clone was picked up a small number of times. The chain carries TRBV27 and TRBJ1-1; the match to TRBD1 covers 10 bases. CDR3 length: 14 amino acids. Germline assignment: CDR1 MNHEY and CDR2 SMNVEV (reference sequence). V shed 6 bases, J shed 5 bases, and the junction held 6 bases outside the gene matches. The CDR3 region is CASRGQGKWTEAFF. CDR3 sequence (DNA): TGTGCCAGCAGGGGACAGGGGAAGTGGACTGAAGCTTTCTTT.

The chain's CDR3 is CASSLAAAGTTDTQYF. CDR3 DNA sequence: TGCGCCAGCAGCTTGGCCGCAGCGGGGACCACAGATACGCAGTATTTT. The chain combines TRBV5-1 with TRBJ2-3; TRBD2 agrees at 7 bases. Germline V lookup: CDR1 SGHRS, CDR2 YFSETQ. With V trimmed by 0 bases and J by 2 bases, 6 bases remained unmatched. This CDR3 contains 16 residues.

The chain has TRBV7-9 and TRBJ2-1; TRBD2 matches at 7 bases. V shed 5 bases and J 3 bases; nucleotides not matched to a gene: 10. CDR1 and CDR2 from the germline V gene are SEHNR and FQNEAQ (reference sequence). The CDR3 spans 16 residues. The CDR3 coding sequence is TGTGCCAGCAGCCCACTGGCGGGGGACCACTACAATGAGCAGTTCTTC. Protein: CASSPLAGDHYNEQFF. The entire variable domain, with the rest obtained from reference TRBV7-9 and TRBJ2-1, is as follows: DTGVSQNPRHKITKRGQNVTFRCDPISEHNRLYWYRQTLGQGPEFLTYFQNEAQLEKSRLLSDRFSAERPKGSFSTLEIQRTEQGDSAMYLCASSPLAGDHYNEQFFGPGTRLTVL.

On this clone itself: A junction end diverges from the germline sequence, so it may reflect a read error. The rearrangement joins TRBV5-4 to TRBJ1-2, with unresolved D. The CDR3 runs to 11 residues. Germline CDR1 SGHNT, CDR2 YYREEE (reference sequence). CDR3 DNA: TGTGCCAGCAGCCTGGCGGGGAGCTACTTCTTC. It encodes CASSLAGSYFF.

In its sample, this clone was seen once. The chain combines TRBV7-6 with TRBJ2-7; perhaps TRBD2 as D (5 bases). Germline-derived CDR1 and CDR2 are SGHVS and FNYEAQ. Trimming took off 1 base at V and 4 bases at J, with 11 bases between the two ends. CDR3 size: 14 residues. The CDR3, as DNA: TGTGCCAGCAGCTTAGGTGTAGCGCTATACGAGCAGTACTTC. Translating gives CASSLGVALYEQYF.

V is TRBV5-4 and J is TRBJ2-5; D is ambiguous. V was trimmed by 0 bases and J by 7 bases, leaving 13 bases between them. CDR3 size: 14 residues. Germline CDR1 reads SGHNT; CDR2 reads YYREEE (reference sequence). The CDR3 region is CASSLETTVGTQYF. In DNA form, the CDR3 reads TGTGCCAGCAGCTTGGAGACCACCGTCGGGACCCAGTACTTC.

This chain uses TRBV5-1 with TRBJ2-3; D perhaps matches TRBD2 (6 bases). V was clipped by 0 bases and J by 4 bases, with 12 bases between them. Per the germline V gene, CDR1 is SGHRS and CDR2 is YFSETQ. There are 15 residues in the CDR3. CDR3 bases: TGCGCCAGCAGCTTGGGCTCGGCGGGGTCAGATACGCAGTATTTT. Its translation: CASSLGSAGSDTQYF.